This T cell receptor beta chain derives from a study of blood T cell repertoires in COVID-19. Germline lookup yields CDR1 MGHRA and CDR2 YSYEKL. V was pared by 1 base and J by 6 bases, with 13 bases between. The CDR3 has 15 residues. Clones were read by immunoSEQ multiplex PCR, and TCRdb kept only the in-frame ones, dropping some. The table includes a few hundred thousand clones, approximately 90% detected once. This clone was seen just once. This rearrangement joins TRBV4-1 to TRBJ2-1; perhaps TRBD1 as D (6 bases). Sequencing input: peripheral blood. The clonotype was recovered from a man between 65 and 85 years old with acute or convalescent COVID-19. The CDR3 DNA reads as TGCGCCAGCAGCCAAGCATCAGGGGCGGTCAATGAGCAGTTCTTC. Protein: CASSQASGAVNEQFF.